Listed below are T cell receptor beta chains from one sample, sequenced in a study of control samples from healthy donors and cancer patients. TCRdb's copy holds only in-frame clones and misses some; the assay was immunoSEQ multiplex PCR. The top ten hold about 8.5% of the sample, which has about 160,000 clones, roughly 94% seen once. Sequenced input: blood. The receptor source for this set is a woman aged 40 to 50 in good health. Each CDR3 is given with its conserved first and last residue. Fields, in order: J gene, V gene, clone size, D gene, CDR3 DNA, CDR3 protein. D genes are given only for firm matches. Some rows have no size entry. The others give once, few or many, or a class for an expanded clone.

>TRBJ2-5|TRBV27|NA|NA
TGTGCCAGCAGTTTTGGTCAGAACAAGGCCCAGTACTTC
CASSFGQNKAQYF
>TRBJ2-3|TRBV29-1|NA|TRBD1
TGCAGCGTGAAGGGACAGGGAGGAGATACGCAGTATTTT
CSVKGQGGDTQYF
>TRBJ1-1|TRBV5-1|NA|NA
TGCGCCAGCAGCTTCGGGGGGGCCGGGGCTTTCTTT
CASSFGGAGAFF
>TRBJ1-1|TRBV2|NA|NA
TGTGCCAGCAGAACGGGCAGAATGAACACTGAAGCTTTCTTT
CASRTGRMNTEAFF
>TRBJ1-1|TRBV6-5|once|TRBD1
TGTGCCAGCAGGGGGACAGGGGGCCGCATGACTTTCTTT
CASRGTGGRMTFF
>TRBJ1-4|TRBV18|NA|NA
TGTGCCAGCTCACCCGCGTTTACCAATGAAAAACTGTTTTTT
CASSPAFTNEKLFF
>TRBJ1-5|TRBV7-6|NA|NA
TGTGCCAGCAGCCGTACTTCCGGTAGCAATCAGCCCCAGCATTTT
CASSRTSGSNQPQHF
>TRBJ1-1|TRBV4-3|NA|TRBD1
TGCGCCAGCAGCCCGGTGGGACAGGGGTACCGTGAAGCTTTCTTT
CASSPVGQGYREAFF
>TRBJ1-5|TRBV19|NA|TRBD1
TGTGCCAGTAGAGTACAGGGGGCCTCCAATCAGCCCCAGCATTTT
CASRVQGASNQPQHF
>TRBJ1-6|TRBV18|NA|TRBD1
TGTGCCAGCTCACAGGGACAGGGTGATAATTCACCCCTCCACTTT
CASSQGQGDNSPLHF
>TRBJ2-7|TRBV4-2|NA|NA
TGTGCCAGCAGCCACGCCGACTCGAGCTCCTACGAGCAGTACTTC
CASSHADSSSYEQYF
>TRBJ2-5|TRBV4-1|few|NA
TGCGCCAGCAGTTGGGTGGGGGAGACCCAGTACTTC
CASSWVGETQYF
>TRBJ1-2|TRBV27|NA|TRBD1
TGTGCCAGCAGTTCCGGGACAGCTTATGGCTACACCTTC
CASSSGTAYGYTF
>TRBJ1-3|TRBV29-1|NA|NA
TGCAGCGCCCGTCTCTCTGGAAACACCATATATTTT
CSARLSGNTIYF
>TRBJ1-1|TRBV21-1|NA|NA
TGTGCCAGCAGCAAAGAAACAGGGACGAACACTGAAGCTTTCTTT
CASSKETGTNTEAFF
>TRBJ1-2|TRBV19|NA|TRBD1
TGTGCCAGTACCGCGGGAGTGGGACAGGGGAATTATGGCTACACCTTC
CASTAGVGQGNYGYTF
>TRBJ2-6|TRBV10-3|NA|NA
TGTGCCACAAACAATCGTGGTCGATTCTCTGGGGCCAACGTCCTGACTTTC
CATNNRGRFSGANVLTF
>TRBJ2-3|TRBV6-5|NA|TRBD2
TGTGCCAGCAGTCAGACTAGCGGGAGAGCAGATACGCAGTATTTT
CASSQTSGRADTQYF
>TRBJ2-5|TRBV24-1|NA|NA
TGTGCCACCAGTGACTGGGGTCCGGCGGCGGGGGAGACCCAGTACTTC
CATSDWGPAAGETQYF
>TRBJ1-1|TRBV7-3|NA|NA
TGTGCCAGCAGCTCTGGACAGCCCTTGGGACTGGCTTTCTTT
CASSSGQPLGLAFF
>TRBJ2-5|TRBV4-1|NA|NA
TGCGCCAGCAGCCCAGGCCTCGTAAGAGAAGAGACCCAGTACTTC
CASSPGLVREETQYF
>TRBJ2-7|TRBV2|NA|TRBD1
TGTGCCAGCAGTCCCGACCGGGACAGGGGGTTCGACGAGCAGTACTTC
CASSPDRDRGFDEQYF
>TRBJ2-4|TRBV7-2|NA|TRBD2
TGTGCCAGCAGCTTAGCAGCGGGGGGGACCAAAAACATTCAGTACTTC
CASSLAAGGTKNIQYF
>TRBJ1-2|TRBV19|NA|TRBD1
TGTGCCAGTAGGCCGGGACAGGGTTATGGCTACACCTTC
CASRPGQGYGYTF
>TRBJ1-2|TRBV6-5|NA|TRBD1
TGTGCCAGCAAGAGGACAGGAGGTAACTATGGCTACACCTTC
CASKRTGGNYGYTF
>TRBJ1-4|TRBV5-1|NA|TRBD1
TGCGCCAGCAGCTTGGATATCTATGTCGGGGACAGGAATAATGAAAAACTGTTTTTT
CASSLDIYVGDRNNEKLFF
>TRBJ1-2|TRBV9|NA|NA
TGTGCCAGCAGCGTAGGGTCAGAAGTTTCTTATGGCTACACCTTC
CASSVGSEVSYGYTF
>TRBJ2-2|TRBV6-5|NA|TRBD1
TGTGCCAGCAGGGACAGGGGGCGGAGCGGGGAGCTGTTTTTT
CASRDRGRSGELFF
>TRBJ1-3|TRBV10-3|NA|TRBD1
TGTGCCTCCAGCCGGGACAGGGATTTCTCTGGAAACACCATATATTTT
CASSRDRDFSGNTIYF
>TRBJ2-1|TRBV7-9|NA|NA
TGTGCCAGCAGCTTAGAGAAGTCGGGGGAGCAGTTCTTC
CASSLEKSGEQFF
>TRBJ2-3|TRBV19|NA|NA
TGTGCCAGTAGAGAGGCTAGCGGCACAGATACGCAGTATTTT
CASREASGTDTQYF
>TRBJ1-5|TRBV28|NA|NA
TGTGCCAGCTCCCCATCAGGAGGGAATCAGCCCCAGCATTTT
CASSPSGGNQPQHF
>TRBJ2-7|TRBV3-1/TRBV3-2|NA|TRBD1
TGTGCCAGCAGTCGGGACAGGGGTGAATACGAGCAGTACTTC
CASSRDRGEYEQYF
>TRBJ1-1|TRBV7-7|NA|TRBD1
TGTGCTAGCAGCCCAGTGGGAGGGGGCCTTGGCACTGAAGCTTTCTTT
CASSPVGGGLGTEAFF
>TRBJ1-6|TRBV4-3|NA|NA
TGCGCCAGCAGCCAAGAGTGGGAAGGTTCACCCCTCCACTTT
CASSQEWEGSPLHF
>TRBJ1-5|TRBV6-5|NA|NA
TGTGCCAGCAGTTGGGAGATGGAAGCTCAGCCCCAGCATTTT
CASSWEMEAQPQHF
>TRBJ1-1|TRBV25-1|NA|NA
TGTGCCAGCAAGGACCGAATGGGTCTTGAAGCTTTCTTT
CASKDRMGLEAFF
>TRBJ1-1|TRBV4-1|NA|TRBD1
TGCGCCAGCAGCCCAAGGACAGGGAGAAGCATGAACACTGAAGCTTTCTTT
CASSPRTGRSMNTEAFF
>TRBJ1-3|TRBV7-2|NA|NA
TGTGCCAGCAGCTACCAGGCGATCTCTGGAAACACCATATATTTT
CASSYQAISGNTIYF
>TRBJ1-6|TRBV6-2/TRBV6-3|NA|NA
TGTGCCAGCAGTTACGTCGTCAGGGGTGTTTCACCCCTCCACTTT
CASSYVVRGVSPLHF
>TRBJ2-3|TRBV20-1|NA|NA
TGCAGTGCTAGTCCTCCCTCCGGCACAGATACGCAGTATTTT
CSASPPSGTDTQYF
>TRBJ1-1|TRBV7-2|NA|TRBD1
TGTGCCAGCAGCTTAGACGGACAGGTAACTGAAGCTTTCTTT
CASSLDGQVTEAFF
>TRBJ1-5|TRBV5-4|NA|NA
TGTGCCAGCAGCTTGGGCGGGCTGAAACCCCAGCATTTT
CASSLGGLKPQHF
>TRBJ1-2|TRBV4-3|NA|NA
TGCGCCAGCAGCCAAGAGAGGAGGGGAGACTATGGCTACACCTTC
CASSQERRGDYGYTF
>TRBJ2-7|TRBV7-2|once|NA
TGTGCCAGCAGCTCGAGACGGGACTACGAGCAGTACTTC
CASSSRRDYEQYF
>TRBJ2-7|TRBV27|NA|NA
TGTGCCAGCAGCCACCGTATAGGGGGGAGCTCCTACGAGCAGTACTTC
CASSHRIGGSSYEQYF
>TRBJ2-2|TRBV7-2|NA|TRBD1
TGTGCCAGCACCCGGGACAGGGGGCCGAGCACCGGGGAGCTGTTTTTT
CASTRDRGPSTGELFF
>TRBJ2-7|TRBV12-3/TRBV12-4|NA|NA
TGTGCCAGCAGTTCGCCGGTTAGCTACGAGCAGTACTTC
CASSSPVSYEQYF
>TRBJ2-7|TRBV7-9|NA|NA
TGTGCCAGCAGCTTTGACCGTCAGTGGGGTGACACCTACGAGCAGTACTTC
CASSFDRQWGDTYEQYF
>TRBJ2-7|TRBV10-3|NA|NA
TGTGCCATCAGTGAGTCCGGCTACGAGCAGTACTTC
CAISESGYEQYF
>TRBJ1-5|TRBV28|NA|TRBD1
TGTGCCAGCAGTCGGACAGGCCCTGGTCGGCCCCAGCATTTT
CASSRTGPGRPQHF
>TRBJ2-1|TRBV3-1/TRBV3-2|NA|NA
TGTGCCAGCAGCCAAGATGGTCAATACAATGAGCAGTTCTTC
CASSQDGQYNEQFF
>TRBJ1-2|TRBV28|NA|TRBD1
TGTGCCAGCAGTTTTACCGTAACAGGGGGCGGGGGCGGCTACACCTTC
CASSFTVTGGGGGYTF
>TRBJ1-1|TRBV7-9|NA|NA
TGTGCCAGCAGCCACAGGGCTGGGGACACTGAAGCTTTCTTT
CASSHRAGDTEAFF